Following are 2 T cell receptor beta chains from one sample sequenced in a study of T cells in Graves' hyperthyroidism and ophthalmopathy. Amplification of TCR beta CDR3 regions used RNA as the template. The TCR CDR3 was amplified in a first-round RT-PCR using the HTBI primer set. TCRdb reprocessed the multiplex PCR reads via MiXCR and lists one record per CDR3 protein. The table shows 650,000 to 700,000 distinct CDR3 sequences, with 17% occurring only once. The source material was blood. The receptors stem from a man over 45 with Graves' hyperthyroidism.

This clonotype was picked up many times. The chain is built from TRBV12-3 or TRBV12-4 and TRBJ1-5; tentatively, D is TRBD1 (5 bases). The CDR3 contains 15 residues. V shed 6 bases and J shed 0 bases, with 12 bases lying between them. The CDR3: CASRGGADSNQPQHF. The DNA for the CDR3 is TGTGCCAGCAGGGGCGGGGCGGATAGCAATCAGCCCCAGCATTTT.

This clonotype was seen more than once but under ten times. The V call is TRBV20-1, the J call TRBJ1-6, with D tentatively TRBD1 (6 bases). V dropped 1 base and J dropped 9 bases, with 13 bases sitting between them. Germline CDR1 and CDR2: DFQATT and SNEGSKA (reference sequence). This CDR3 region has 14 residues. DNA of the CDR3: TGCAGTGCTAGAGTGGGCAGGGGACCTTCACCCCTCCACTTT. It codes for CSARVGRGPSPLHF.